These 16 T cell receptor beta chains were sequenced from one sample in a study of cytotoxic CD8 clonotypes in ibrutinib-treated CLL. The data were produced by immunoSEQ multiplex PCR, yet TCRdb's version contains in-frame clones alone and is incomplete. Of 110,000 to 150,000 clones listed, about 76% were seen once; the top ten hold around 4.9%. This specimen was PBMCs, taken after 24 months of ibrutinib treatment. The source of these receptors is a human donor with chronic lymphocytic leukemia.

The CDR3 nucleotides are TGCGCCAGCAGCTTCAACTTGGGTGAAGAGACCCAGTACTTC. Translated, it gives CASSFNLGEETQYF. This chain uses TRBV5-1 with TRBJ2-5; D is ambiguous. Trimming stripped 2 bases from V and 3 bases from J, with 11 bases between. The CDR3 spans 14 residues. Germline assignment: CDR1 SGHRS and CDR2 YFSETQ.

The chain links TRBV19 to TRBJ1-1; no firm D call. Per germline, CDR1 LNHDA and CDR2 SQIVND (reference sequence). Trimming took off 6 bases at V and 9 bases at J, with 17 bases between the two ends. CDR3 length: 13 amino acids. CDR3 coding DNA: TGTGCCAGTAGCCAACCCCCGCCCTATAAAGCTTTCTTT. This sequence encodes CASSQPPPYKAFF.

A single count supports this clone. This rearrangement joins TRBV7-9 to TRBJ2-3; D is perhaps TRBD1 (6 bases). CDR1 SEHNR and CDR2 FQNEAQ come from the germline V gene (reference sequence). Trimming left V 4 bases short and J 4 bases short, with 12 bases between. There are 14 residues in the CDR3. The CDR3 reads CASSSQGPADTQYF. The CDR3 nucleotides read TGTGCCAGCAGCTCGCAGGGGCCCGCAGATACGCAGTATTTT.

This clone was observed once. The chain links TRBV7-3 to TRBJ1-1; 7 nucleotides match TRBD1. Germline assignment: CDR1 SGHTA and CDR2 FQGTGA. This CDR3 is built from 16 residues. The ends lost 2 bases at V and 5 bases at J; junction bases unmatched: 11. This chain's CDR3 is CASSLLSLAGGTEAFF. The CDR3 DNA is TGTGCCAGCAGCTTACTCAGTCTGGCAGGGGGTACTGAAGCTTTCTTT.

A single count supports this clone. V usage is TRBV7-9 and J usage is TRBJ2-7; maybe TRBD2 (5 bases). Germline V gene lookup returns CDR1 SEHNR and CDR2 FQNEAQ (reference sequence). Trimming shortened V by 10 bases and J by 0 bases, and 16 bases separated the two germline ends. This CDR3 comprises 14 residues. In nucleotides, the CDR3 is TGTGCCACCCGAGGGCCGTCCACCTCCTACGAGCAGTACTTC. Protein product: CATRGPSTSYEQYF.

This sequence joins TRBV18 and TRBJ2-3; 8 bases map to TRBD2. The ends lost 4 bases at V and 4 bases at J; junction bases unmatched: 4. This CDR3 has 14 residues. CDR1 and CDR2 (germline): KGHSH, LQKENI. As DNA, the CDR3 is TGTGCCAGCTCACACAGCGGGAGAGCAGATACGCAGTATTTT. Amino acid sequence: CASSHSGRADTQYF.

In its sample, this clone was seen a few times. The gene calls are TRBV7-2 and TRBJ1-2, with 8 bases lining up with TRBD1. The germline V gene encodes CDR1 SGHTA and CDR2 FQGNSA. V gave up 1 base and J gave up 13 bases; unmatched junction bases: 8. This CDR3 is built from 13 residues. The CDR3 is CASSLGRDRYSTF. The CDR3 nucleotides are TGTGCCAGCAGCTTAGGCCGGGACAGGTACTCCACCTTC.

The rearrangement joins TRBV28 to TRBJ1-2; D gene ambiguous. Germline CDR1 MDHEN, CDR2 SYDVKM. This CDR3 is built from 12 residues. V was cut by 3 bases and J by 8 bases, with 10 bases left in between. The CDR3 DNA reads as TGTGCCAGCAGTTTGAGGGAGTACGGCTACACCTTC. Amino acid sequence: CASSLREYGYTF.

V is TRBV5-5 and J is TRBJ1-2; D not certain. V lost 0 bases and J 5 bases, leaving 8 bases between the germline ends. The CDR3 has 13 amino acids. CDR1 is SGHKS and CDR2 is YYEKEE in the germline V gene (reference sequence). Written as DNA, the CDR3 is TGTGCCAGCAGCTTGGGCCCGGGGTATGGCTACACCTTC. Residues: CASSLGPGYGYTF.

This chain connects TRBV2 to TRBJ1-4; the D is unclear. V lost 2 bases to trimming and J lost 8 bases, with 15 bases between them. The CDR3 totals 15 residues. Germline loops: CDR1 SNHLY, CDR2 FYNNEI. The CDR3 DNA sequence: TGTGCCAGCAGTGAATGGGCGACCGAAAGGGAAAAACTGTTTTTT. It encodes CASSEWATEREKLFF.

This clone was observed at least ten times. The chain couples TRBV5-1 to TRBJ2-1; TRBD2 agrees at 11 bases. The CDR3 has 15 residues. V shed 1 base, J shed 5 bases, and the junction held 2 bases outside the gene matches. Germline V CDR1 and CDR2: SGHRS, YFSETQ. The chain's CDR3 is CASSLPSGGNNEQFF. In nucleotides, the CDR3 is TGCGCCAGCAGCTTGCCTAGCGGGGGGAACAATGAGCAGTTCTTC.

The CDR3 loop is CARSLSSHVGTGGFSTEDEQYF. In DNA, the CDR3 is TGTGCCAGAAGCTTAAGTTCCCACGTCGGGACAGGGGGCTTTTCGACGGAAGACGAGCAGTACTTC. The rearrangement uses TRBV7-5 and TRBJ2-7; TRBD1 is the table's D call, not checked against the DNA. TRBV7-5 is flagged as a pseudogene. The CDR3 runs to 22 residues.

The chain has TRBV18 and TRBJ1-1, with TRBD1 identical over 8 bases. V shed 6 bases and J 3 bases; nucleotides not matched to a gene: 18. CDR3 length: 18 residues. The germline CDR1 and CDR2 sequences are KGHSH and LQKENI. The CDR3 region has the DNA TGTGCCAGCTCTCTTTCCCCCTGGACAGGGTATAGGGACACTGAAGCTTTCTTT. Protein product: CASSLSPWTGYRDTEAFF.

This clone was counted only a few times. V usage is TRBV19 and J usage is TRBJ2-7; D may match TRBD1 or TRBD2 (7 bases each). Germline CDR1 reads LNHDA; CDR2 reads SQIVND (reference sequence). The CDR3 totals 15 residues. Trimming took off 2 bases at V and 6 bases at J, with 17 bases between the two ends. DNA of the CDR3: TGTGCCAGTAGTATAAGCGGGGACAGTTGGCCCGAGCAGTACTTC. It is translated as CASSISGDSWPEQYF. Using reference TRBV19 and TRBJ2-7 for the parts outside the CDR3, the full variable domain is DGGITQSPKYLFRKEGQNVTLSCEQNLNHDAMYWYRQDPGQGLRLIYYSQIVNDFQKGDIAEGYSVSREKKESFPLTVTSAQKNPTAFYLCASSISGDSWPEQYFGPGTRLTVT.

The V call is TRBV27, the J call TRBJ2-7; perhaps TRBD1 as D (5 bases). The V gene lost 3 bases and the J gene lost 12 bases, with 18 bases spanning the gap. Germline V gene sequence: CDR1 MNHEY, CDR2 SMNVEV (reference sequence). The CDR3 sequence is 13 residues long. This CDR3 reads CASSFQGNPQLYF. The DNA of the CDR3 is TGTGCCAGCAGTTTCCAGGGAAACCCTCAGTTGTACTTC.

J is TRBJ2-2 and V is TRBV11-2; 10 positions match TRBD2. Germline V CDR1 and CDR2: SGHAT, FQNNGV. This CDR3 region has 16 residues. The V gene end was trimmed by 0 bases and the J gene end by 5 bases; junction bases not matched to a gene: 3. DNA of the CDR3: TGTGCCAGCAGCTTAGAGGCTAGCGGGAGTACCGGGGAGCTGTTTTTT. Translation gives CASSLEASGSTGELFF.